This TCR beta chain was obtained from a study of shared clonotypes between healthy human individuals. V shed 0 bases and J shed 3 bases, with 15 bases lying between them. Germline V CDR1 and CDR2: MGHRA, YSYEKL. The CDR3 is made up of 16 amino acids. For every subset, genomic DNA was evenly distributed across several immunoSEQ plates. Sequencing used immunoSEQ multiplex PCR; TCRdb keeps in-frame clones, though not all of them. Of about 480,000 clones in the sample, over 60% were seen once. The source material was PBMCs. The rearrangement uses TRBV4-1 and TRBJ2-7, with TRBD2 as a possible D gene (5 bases). The sequence came from a woman aged 40-49 years in good health. Some clones in this sample may be carry-over from other donors' samples. DNA of the CDR3: TGCGCCAGCAGCCAAGAAAAACGGGGAGACCGCTACGAGCAGTACTTC. Residues: CASSQEKRGDRYEQYF.